This T cell receptor (beta chain) was identified in a study of graft-versus-host responses after intestinal transplantation (dated by TCRdb to about 2021). Background on the whole study: Multivisceral, liver-intestinal, or isolated intestinal transplants were received by the recipients. Anti-thymocyte globulin induction was given to all recipients, followed by maintenance tacrolimus and steroids for 3 to 4 years. Bulk TCR-beta CDR3 sequencing was used to track graft-versus-host and host-versus-graft alloreactive T cell clones in the graft, circulation and bone marrow after intestinal transplantation. To identify alloreactive clones, pre-transplant mixed lymphocyte reaction products were sequenced and compared with unstimulated pre-transplant donor and recipient T cells. Of the roughly 23 intestinal transplant recipients enrolled in the cohort, one of whom was a retransplant, a few patients without pretransplant specimens were excluded. Donor T cell macrochimerism was defined as a peak of at least 4% donor T cells among recipient peripheral blood mononuclear cells. Rather than going through the commercial service, samples from three later patients were sequenced in-house on an Illumina MiSeq and processed with MiXCR. What the work shows at the level of the full study, not this receptor alone: The relatively low number and heterogeneity of intestinal transplant patients limited the conclusions. Early after transplant, peak levels of circulating GvH clones were associated with declines in HvG clones. GvH clones turned up in recipient bone marrow, with some appearing earlier in ileal mucosa or blood, a pattern consistent with an intestinal mucosal origin. High GvH to HvG T cell clonal ratios were observed in the allografts of patients with donor T cell macrochimerism.

In the first month after transplant, blood samples were collected up to 4 times, and after that at least monthly when available. Concerning this clone: Its antigen is unknown. Nothing much larger sits one base from this clone, and base qualities are not available.

Library construction relied on the immunoSEQ multiplex PCR assay. For most patients, high-throughput TCR-beta CDR3 sequencing of genomic DNA was performed by Adaptive Biotechnologies. In the original analysis: TCR sequencing data were retrieved from Adaptive's ImmunoSEQ software for some 17 patients, whereas a few other patients were processed with MiXCR and VDJtools. Because the origin of CDR3 nucleotide sequences shared between donor and recipient could not be assigned, those sequences were removed. At least 2-fold expansion over unstimulated cells and a minimum CFSE-low frequency of 0.002% (template counts) or 0.001% (read counts) were required for clones to be classified as alloreactive. Clones detected in sequenced pre-transplant spleen, lymph node, or MLR CFSE-low populations of the donor or recipient were defined as mappable. The cumulative frequency of alloreactive clones was calculated as a percentage of all sequences, weighted by copy number. The table was pulled from immuneACCESS by TCRdb, which kept in-frame rearrangements only. Such tables lose some clones; where checked, under half of the loss comes from unresolved V genes, and the rest has no known cause. V and J calls and clone size are copied from that table; D and trimming were computed from the DNA. The sample contains 77,000 or so clones, roughly 90% of them found a single time. The ten largest clones capture over 0.55% of the sample.

V lost 0 bases and J lost 3 bases; the stretch between them is 9 bases long. Taken from cysteine to phenylalanine, the CDR3 has 14 residues. Kept here is only the CDR3 DNA, which spans 42 bases and is read in frame from base 1. CDR1 SGHRS and CDR2 YFSETQ are derived from the germline V gene. The TCR comes from a human patient who received an intestinal transplant, so some T cells may come from the graft donor. The source was PBMCs, collected 98 days after intestinal transplantation. The chain joins TRBV5-1 to TRBJ2-5; the D gene is possibly TRBD2, with 5 bases matching. The DNA sequence follows: TGCGCCAGCAGCTTGGGCGGGTTGGAAGAGACCCAGTACTTC. The resulting protein is CASSLGGLEETQYF.